This T cell receptor delta chain was identified in a study of γδ T cells in repeated Plasmodium falciparum infection. TCRdb repeated clone calling on the multiplex PCR reads with CATT. The data show around 89,000 delta-chain clones, roughly 1.4% seen once. Vgamma9/Vdelta2+ and Vdelta2-negative gammadelta T cells were flow-sorted from PBMC for bulk sequencing. The trim removed 6 bases at V and 3 bases at J, leaving 21 bases unmatched. The CDR3 consists of 20 residues. Germline V CDR1 and CDR2: TSWWSYY, QGS. This clone was detected ten times or more. The TCR comes from a pool of human donors (malaria-infected and uninfected, not separated). Source material: gamma-delta T cells from blood. The chain links TRDV1 to TRDJ1; 11 nucleotides match TRDD3. CDR3 sequence reads: CALGPPDLHRWGIQADKLIF. CDR3 in DNA: TGTGCTCTTGGTCCCCCGGATCTACATCGCTGGGGGATACAGGCCGATAAACTCATCTTT.